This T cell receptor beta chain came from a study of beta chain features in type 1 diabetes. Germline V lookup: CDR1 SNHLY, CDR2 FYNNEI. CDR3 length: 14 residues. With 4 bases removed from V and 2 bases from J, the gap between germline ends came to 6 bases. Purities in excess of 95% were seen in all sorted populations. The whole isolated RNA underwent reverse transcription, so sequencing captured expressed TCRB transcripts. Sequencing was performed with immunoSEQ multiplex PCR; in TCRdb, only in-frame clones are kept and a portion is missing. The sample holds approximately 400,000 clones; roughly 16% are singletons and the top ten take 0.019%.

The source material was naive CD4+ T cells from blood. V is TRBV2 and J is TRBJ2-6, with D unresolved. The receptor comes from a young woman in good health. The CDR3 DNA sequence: TGTGCCAGCAGTGCCACTCCTGGGGCCAACGTCCTGACTTTC. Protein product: CASSATPGANVLTF. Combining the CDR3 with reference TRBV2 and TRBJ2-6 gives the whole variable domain EPEVTQTPSHQVTQMGQEVILRCVPISNHLYFYWYRQILGQKVEFLVSFYNNEISEKSEIFDDQFSVERPDGSNFTLKIRSTKLEDSAMYFCASSATPGANVLTFGAGSRLTVL.